This is a list of T cell receptor beta chains from one sample in a study of OX40 agonist ivuxolimab in advanced cancers. Sequencing was performed with immunoSEQ multiplex PCR; in TCRdb, only in-frame clones are kept and a portion is missing. Among over 100,000 clones listed, 90% to 95% were seen once. This specimen consisted of CD4+ or CD8+ T cells sorted from blood, obtained in a trial of the OX40 agonist ivuxolimab. These receptor sequences come from an adult with an advanced solid tumor such as melanoma, head and neck, liver or kidney cancer. Each CDR3 is given with its conserved first and last residue. D genes are given only for firm matches. Clone size appears in some rows only: once, few, many, or a class for an expanded clone.

CDR3 | DNA | J | length | V | D | size
CASSSDRGGNQPQHF | TGTGCCAGCAGCTCGGACAGGGGAGGCAATCAGCCCCAGCATTTT | TRBJ1-5 | 15 | TRBV5-5 | TRBD1 | -
CASSHQRGVGYYGYTF | TGCGCCAGCAGTCATCAGAGGGGAGTAGGGTACTATGGCTACACCTTC | TRBJ1-2 | 16 | TRBV23-1 | - | once
CATSSAGTVTSYNEQFF | TGTGCCACCAGCAGTGCCGGGACCGTGACCTCCTACAATGAGCAGTTCTTC | TRBJ2-1 | 17 | TRBV15 | - | -
CASRPRGASTEAFF | TGTGCCAGCAGGCCCAGAGGGGCCAGCACTGAAGCTTTCTTT | TRBJ1-1 | 14 | TRBV6-5 | - | -
CASSSRPGGGGHEQYF | TGTGCCAGCAGTTCGCGCCCGGGGGGGGGAGGACACGAGCAGTACTTC | TRBJ2-7 | 16 | TRBV7-2 | TRBD2 | -
CASSQEVATGNEKLFF | TGTGCCAGCAGCCAAGAGGTGGCGACAGGGAATGAAAAACTGTTTTTT | TRBJ1-4 | 16 | TRBV4-2 | TRBD1 | -
CASSLPGLVSGIQETQYF | TGTGCCAGCAGCTTACCCGGCCTTGTTAGCGGCATCCAAGAGACCCAGTACTTC | TRBJ2-5 | 18 | TRBV7-9 | - | few
CASSSKTDNEQFF | TGTGCCAGCTCATCTAAGACGGACAATGAGCAGTTCTTC | TRBJ2-1 | 13 | TRBV18 | - | -
CASSLRGQAYEQYF | TGTGCCAGCAGCTTACGGGGGCAGGCCTACGAGCAGTACTTC | TRBJ2-7 | 14 | TRBV7-8 | - | -
CASSSYRAKQYF | TGTGCCAGCAGCTCCTACAGGGCGAAGCAGTACTTC | TRBJ2-7 | 12 | TRBV11-3 | - | -
CASSAMTGGVRSNQPQHF | TGTGCCAGTAGTGCAATGACAGGGGGGGTTAGAAGCAATCAGCCCCAGCATTTT | TRBJ1-5 | 18 | TRBV19 | TRBD1 | -
CASSDAGWSYEQYF | TGCGCCAGCAGTGATGCGGGGTGGTCCTACGAGCAGTACTTC | TRBJ2-7 | 14 | TRBV10-2 | - | -
CASSAGQGNYGYTF | TGTGCCAGCAGCGCCGGACAGGGTAACTATGGCTACACCTTC | TRBJ1-2 | 14 | TRBV7-2 | TRBD1 | once
CASSLLARSDNEQFF | TGTGCCAGCAGTTTATTGGCCCGGAGTGATAATGAGCAGTTCTTC | TRBJ2-1 | 15 | TRBV27 | - | -
CASSEWTGREATNEKLFF | TGCGCCAGCAGCGAATGGACAGGGCGAGAGGCAACTAATGAAAAACTGTTTTTT | TRBJ1-4 | 18 | TRBV23-1 | TRBD1 | -
CATGGPRWTSSGANVLTF | TGTGCCACCGGGGGGCCCCGATGGACTAGCTCTGGGGCCAACGTCCTGACTTTC | TRBJ2-6 | 18 | TRBV15 | - | -
CASSIWGQEKLFF | TGTGCCAGTAGTATTTGGGGACAAGAAAAACTGTTTTTT | TRBJ1-4 | 13 | TRBV19 | - | -
CASSLLAGLNTGELFF | TGTGCCAGCAGCCTACTAGCGGGGCTAAACACCGGGGAGCTGTTTTTT | TRBJ2-2 | 16 | TRBV7-9 | TRBD2 | few
CASRPGLAVYEQYF | TGTGCCAGCAGACCGGGACTAGCTGTATACGAGCAGTACTTC | TRBJ2-7 | 14 | TRBV28 | TRBD2 | -
CASREADVSPLHF | TGTGCCAGCAGGGAGGCGGACGTTTCACCCCTCCACTTT | TRBJ1-6 | 13 | TRBV2 | - | -
CASAGQTEYYEQYF | TGTGCCAGCGCCGGACAGACAGAATACTACGAGCAGTACTTC | TRBJ2-7 | 14 | TRBV11-2 | - | -
CASSRRVRTDTQYF | TGTGCCAGCAGTCGTAGGGTTCGCACAGATACGCAGTATTTT | TRBJ2-3 | 14 | TRBV28 | - | -
CASSSAYEQYF | TGCGCCAGCAGCTCCGCCTACGAGCAGTACTTC | TRBJ2-7 | 11 | TRBV5-1 | - | -
CASSLASLSNEQFF | TGTGCCAGCAGCTTAGCCTCGCTTTCCAATGAGCAGTTCTTC | TRBJ2-1 | 14 | TRBV7-2 | - | -
CASSLVFTGAGVGSTQYF | TGCGCCAGCAGCTTGGTGTTTACGGGAGCGGGGGTTGGGTCGACCCAGTACTTC | TRBJ2-5 | 18 | TRBV5-1 | TRBD2 | -
CASSINEQYF | TGTGCCAGCAGCATCAATGAGCAGTACTTC | TRBJ2-7 | 10 | TRBV7-9 | - | -
CAWSVGDSGNTIYF | TGTGCCTGGAGTGTCGGGGACTCTGGAAACACCATATATTTT | TRBJ1-3 | 14 | TRBV30 | - | -
CASSFKGIETQYF | TGTGCCAGCAGTTTCAAGGGGATAGAGACCCAGTACTTC | TRBJ2-5 | 13 | TRBV28 | - | -
CASSLMGSGHQETQYF | TGTGCCAGCAGCTTAATGGGTAGCGGACACCAAGAGACCCAGTACTTC | TRBJ2-5 | 16 | TRBV7-3 | - | -
CASKVTGNYGYTF | TGTGCCAGCAAGGTGACAGGAAACTATGGCTACACCTTC | TRBJ1-2 | 13 | TRBV28 | - | -
CASSLGGTANYEQYF | TGTGCCAGCAGCTTAGGCGGGACTGCCAACTACGAGCAGTACTTC | TRBJ2-7 | 15 | TRBV7-2 | - | -
CASSPPDLLNGYTF | TGTGCCAGCAGCCCCCCGGACCTGCTCAACGGCTACACCTTC | TRBJ1-2 | 14 | TRBV11-2 | - | -
CASTTLGPNEKLFF | TGTGCCAGCACTACTTTGGGGCCTAATGAAAAACTGTTTTTT | TRBJ1-4 | 14 | TRBV28 | - | -
CSASYRETQYF | TGCAGTGCTAGTTATCGGGAGACCCAGTACTTC | TRBJ2-5 | 11 | TRBV20-1 | - | -
CASCRDKYNEQFF | TGTGCCAGCTGCCGAGACAAGTACAATGAGCAGTTCTTC | TRBJ2-1 | 13 | TRBV6-5 | - | -
CASSGLAGGPSSYNEQFF | TGCGCCAGCAGTGGACTAGCGGGAGGGCCAAGCTCCTACAATGAGCAGTTCTTC | TRBJ2-1 | 18 | TRBV10-2 | TRBD2 | -
CASRGHSGNTIYF | TGTGCCAGCAGGGGACATTCTGGAAACACCATATATTTT | TRBJ1-3 | 13 | TRBV27 | - | -
CASSYSARGIGSPLHF | TGTGCCAGCAGTTACTCGGCCAGGGGTATTGGTTCACCCCTCCACTTT | TRBJ1-6 | 16 | TRBV6-5 | - | -
CASSLEQGRYEQYF | TGTGCCAGCAGCTTAGAACAGGGGCGCTACGAGCAGTACTTC | TRBJ2-7 | 14 | TRBV7-2 | TRBD1 | -
CASSPRSRLDLNEQFF | TGTGCCAGCAGCCCCAGGTCCCGACTAGATTTAAATGAGCAGTTCTTC | TRBJ2-1 | 16 | TRBV7-8 | - | -
CASIRGRDTGELFF | TGTGCCAGTATCCGGGGGCGAGACACCGGGGAGCTGTTTTTT | TRBJ2-2 | 14 | TRBV19 | - | -
CASSSRDAPDTQYF | TGCGCCAGCAGCTCCCGGGACGCCCCAGATACGCAGTATTTT | TRBJ2-3 | 14 | TRBV5-1 | - | -
CASSYRTGLGNEQFF | TGTGCCAGCAGCTACCGGACAGGACTGGGCAATGAGCAGTTCTTC | TRBJ2-1 | 15 | TRBV7-6 | TRBD1 | -
CASTEATSGRNEQFF | TGTGCCAGCACCGAGGCGACTAGCGGGAGGAATGAGCAGTTCTTC | TRBJ2-1 | 15 | TRBV28 | TRBD2 | -
CASRGTGRGGELFF | TGTGCCAGCAGAGGGACAGGGAGGGGCGGGGAGCTGTTTTTT | TRBJ2-2 | 14 | TRBV27 | TRBD1 | -
CASSMGQGNQPQHF | TGCGCCAGTAGTATGGGACAGGGCAATCAGCCCCAGCATTTT | TRBJ1-5 | 14 | TRBV19 | TRBD1 | -
CASSLRLAGGTDTQYF | TGTGCCAGCTCTCTTCGACTAGCGGGTGGCACAGATACGCAGTATTTT | TRBJ2-3 | 16 | TRBV27 | TRBD2 | -
CASSLTSGGAGTDTQYF | TGTGCCAGCAGCTTGACTAGCGGGGGGGCCGGGACAGATACGCAGTATTTT | TRBJ2-3 | 17 | TRBV5-6 | TRBD2 | -
CASSTLGMSNQPQHF | TGTGCCAGCAGCACCCTAGGGATGAGCAATCAGCCCCAGCATTTT | TRBJ1-5 | 15 | TRBV21-1 | - | -
CASSIAASGGAFETQYF | TGTGCCAGTAGTATAGCAGCTAGCGGGGGGGCCTTTGAGACCCAGTACTTC | TRBJ2-5 | 17 | TRBV19 | TRBD2 | few
CASSLDPVGSGNTIYF | TGTGCCAGCAGCCTGGACCCAGTGGGCTCTGGAAACACCATATATTTT | TRBJ1-3 | 16 | TRBV9 | - | -
CASSSRVEQYF | TGTGCCAGCAGCTCGAGGGTCGAGCAGTACTTC | TRBJ2-7 | 11 | TRBV5-6 | - | once
CASSLGGEGNQPQHF | TGTGCCAGCAGCTTAGGCGGCGAGGGTAATCAGCCCCAGCATTTT | TRBJ1-5 | 15 | TRBV7-8 | - | -